This T cell receptor (beta chain) came from a study of PD-1 blockade in classical Hodgkin lymphoma. Study-level results: Newly diagnosed patients were reported to start with lower TCR diversity than healthy donors. CD8+ TCR diversity did not rise significantly by C4D1, unlike CD4+.

On this clone itself: Its target is not known.

Assay: immunoSEQ multiplex PCR; the TCRdb copy retains only in-frame clones and omits some. The repertoire holds roughly 56,000 clones, with 85% to 90% as singletons. Every patient had relapsed following autologous stem cell transplantation, and cohorts differed in brentuximab vedotin exposure. Trimming at V came to 1 base and at J to 6 bases, leaving 5 bases not matched to a gene. The CDR3 has 17 amino acids. The germline CDR1 and CDR2 sequences are SSHAT and FNYEAQ (reference sequence). The receptor was isolated from a human donor with classical Hodgkin lymphoma. The sample in question was peripheral blood mononuclear cells (PBMCs), obtained before the second cycle of nivolumab. J is TRBJ2-1 and V is TRBV7-7; 14 bases match TRBD2. CDR3 residues: CASSLGLAGGPRNEQFF. In nucleotides, the CDR3 is TGTGCCAGCAGCTTAGGACTAGCGGGGGGGCCTCGCAATGAGCAGTTCTTC.